This T cell receptor (beta chain) came from a study of T cells after yellow fever vaccination. Study details: Low-cell-number fractions were prepared with SMART-Seq v4 Ultra Low Input.

Making TCR cDNA involved 5'RACE template switching, which added UMIs and a universal primer site. MiXCR was run by TCRdb on the 5' RACE reads, yielding one entry per CDR3 protein. The sample contains hundreds of thousands of distinct CDR3 sequences, around an eighth of which appear only once. In this sample, this clonotype turned up a few times. No antigen is known for it. One end of the junction does not line up with germline, which may come from a read error. Study-level points and caveats: A secondary response was less intense yet reached its peak sooner, at day 5 versus 15.

Germline CDR1 and CDR2: MNHNS and SASEGT. This CDR3 is built from 13 residues. V usage is TRBV6-1 and J usage is TRBJ2-2, with 7 bases identical to TRBD1. The sequence derives from a young man who received the YFV17D yellow fever vaccine. The input for sequencing was PBMCs, taken on the day of the yellow fever booster vaccination. The CDR3 nucleotides read TGTGCCAGCAGAGAAGGGGGCGGCGGGGAGCTGTTTTTT. Residues: CASREGGGGELFF.